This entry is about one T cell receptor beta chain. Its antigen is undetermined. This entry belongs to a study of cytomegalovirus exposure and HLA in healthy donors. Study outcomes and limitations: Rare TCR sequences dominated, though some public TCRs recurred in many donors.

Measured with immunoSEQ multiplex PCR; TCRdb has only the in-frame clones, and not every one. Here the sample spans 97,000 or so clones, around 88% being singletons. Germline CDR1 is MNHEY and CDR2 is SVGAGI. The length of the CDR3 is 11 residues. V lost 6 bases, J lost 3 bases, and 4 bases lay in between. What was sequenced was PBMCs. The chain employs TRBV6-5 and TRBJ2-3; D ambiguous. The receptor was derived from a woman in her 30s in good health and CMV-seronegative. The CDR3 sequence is CASSQTDTQYF. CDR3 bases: TGTGCCAGCAGCCAAACAGATACGCAGTATTTT.